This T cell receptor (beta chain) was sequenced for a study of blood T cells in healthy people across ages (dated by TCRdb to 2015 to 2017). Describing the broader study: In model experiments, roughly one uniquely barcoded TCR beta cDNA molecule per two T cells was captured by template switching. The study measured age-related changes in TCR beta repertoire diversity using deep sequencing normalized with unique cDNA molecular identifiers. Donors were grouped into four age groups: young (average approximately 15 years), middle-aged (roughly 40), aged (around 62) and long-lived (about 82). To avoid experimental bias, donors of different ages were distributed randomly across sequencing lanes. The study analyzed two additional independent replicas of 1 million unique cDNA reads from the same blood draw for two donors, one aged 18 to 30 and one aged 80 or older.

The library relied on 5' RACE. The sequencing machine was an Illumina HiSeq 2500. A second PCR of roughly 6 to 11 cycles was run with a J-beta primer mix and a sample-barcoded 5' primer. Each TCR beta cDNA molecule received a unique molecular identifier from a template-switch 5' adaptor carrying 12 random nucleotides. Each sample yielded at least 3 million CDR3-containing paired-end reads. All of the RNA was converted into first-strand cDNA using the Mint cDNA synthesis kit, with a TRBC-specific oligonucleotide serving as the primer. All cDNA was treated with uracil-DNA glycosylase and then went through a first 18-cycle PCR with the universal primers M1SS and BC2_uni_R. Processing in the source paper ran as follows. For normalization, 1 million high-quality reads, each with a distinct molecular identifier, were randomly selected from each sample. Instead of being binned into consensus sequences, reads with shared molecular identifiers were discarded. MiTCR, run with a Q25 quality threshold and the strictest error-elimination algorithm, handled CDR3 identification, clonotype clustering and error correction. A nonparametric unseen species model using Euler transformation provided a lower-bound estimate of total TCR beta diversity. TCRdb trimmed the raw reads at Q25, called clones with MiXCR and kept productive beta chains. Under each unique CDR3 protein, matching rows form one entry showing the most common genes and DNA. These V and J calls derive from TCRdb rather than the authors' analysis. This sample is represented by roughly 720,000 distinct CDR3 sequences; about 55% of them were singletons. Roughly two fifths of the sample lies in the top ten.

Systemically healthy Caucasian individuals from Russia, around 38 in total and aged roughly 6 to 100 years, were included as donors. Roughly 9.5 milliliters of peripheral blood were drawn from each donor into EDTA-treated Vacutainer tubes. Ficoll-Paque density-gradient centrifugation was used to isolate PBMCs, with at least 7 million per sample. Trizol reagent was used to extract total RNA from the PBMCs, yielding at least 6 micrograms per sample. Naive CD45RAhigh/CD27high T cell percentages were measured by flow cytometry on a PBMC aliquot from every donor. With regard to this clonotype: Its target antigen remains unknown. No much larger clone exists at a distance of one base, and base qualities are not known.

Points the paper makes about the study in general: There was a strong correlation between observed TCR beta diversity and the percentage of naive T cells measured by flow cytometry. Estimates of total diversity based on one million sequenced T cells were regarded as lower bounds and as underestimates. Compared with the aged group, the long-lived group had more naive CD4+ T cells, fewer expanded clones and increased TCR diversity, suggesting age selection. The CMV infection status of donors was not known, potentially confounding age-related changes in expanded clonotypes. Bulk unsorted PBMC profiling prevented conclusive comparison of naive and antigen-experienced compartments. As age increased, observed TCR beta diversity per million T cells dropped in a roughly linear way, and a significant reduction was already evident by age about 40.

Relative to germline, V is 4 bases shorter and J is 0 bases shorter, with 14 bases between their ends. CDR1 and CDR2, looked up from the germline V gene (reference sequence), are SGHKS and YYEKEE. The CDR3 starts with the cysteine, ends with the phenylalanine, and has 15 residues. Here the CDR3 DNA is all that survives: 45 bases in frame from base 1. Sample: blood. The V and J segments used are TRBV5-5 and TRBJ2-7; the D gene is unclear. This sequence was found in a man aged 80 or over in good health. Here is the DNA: TGTGCCAGCAGCCCCCGGGCGGAGAGCTCCTACGAGCAGTACTTC. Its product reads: CASSPRAESSYEQYF.